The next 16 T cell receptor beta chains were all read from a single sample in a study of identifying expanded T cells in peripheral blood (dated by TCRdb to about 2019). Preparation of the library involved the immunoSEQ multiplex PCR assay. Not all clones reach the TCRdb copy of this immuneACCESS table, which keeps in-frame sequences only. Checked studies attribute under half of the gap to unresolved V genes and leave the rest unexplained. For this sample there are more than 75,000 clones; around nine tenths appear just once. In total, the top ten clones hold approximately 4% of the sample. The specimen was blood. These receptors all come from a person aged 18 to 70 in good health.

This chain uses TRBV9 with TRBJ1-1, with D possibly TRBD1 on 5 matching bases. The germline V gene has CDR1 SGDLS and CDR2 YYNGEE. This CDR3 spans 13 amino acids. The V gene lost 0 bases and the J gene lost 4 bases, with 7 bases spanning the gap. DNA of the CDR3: TGTGCCAGCAGCGTAGCCCAGGGCACTGAAGCTTTCTTT. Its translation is CASSVAQGTEAFF.

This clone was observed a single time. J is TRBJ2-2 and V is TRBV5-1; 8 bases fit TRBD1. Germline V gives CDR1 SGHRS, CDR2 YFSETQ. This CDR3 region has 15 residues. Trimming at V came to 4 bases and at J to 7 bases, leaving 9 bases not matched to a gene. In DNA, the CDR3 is TGCGCCAGCAGCCTATCGACAGGGGTTAACGGGGAGCTGTTTTTT. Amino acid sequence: CASSLSTGVNGELFF.

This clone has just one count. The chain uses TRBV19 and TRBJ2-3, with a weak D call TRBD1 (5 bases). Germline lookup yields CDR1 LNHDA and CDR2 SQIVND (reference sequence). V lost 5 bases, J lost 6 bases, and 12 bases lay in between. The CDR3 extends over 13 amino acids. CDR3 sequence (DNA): TGTGCCAGTAGTGACCGGTCAGGGGATACGCAGTATTTT. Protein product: CASSDRSGDTQYF.

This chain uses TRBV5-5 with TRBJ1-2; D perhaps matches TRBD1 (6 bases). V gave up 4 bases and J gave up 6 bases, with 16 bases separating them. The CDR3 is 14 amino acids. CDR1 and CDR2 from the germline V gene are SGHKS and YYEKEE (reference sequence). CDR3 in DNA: TGTGCCAGCAGCCCCGAGACAGGACGAAATGGCTACACCTTC. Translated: CASSPETGRNGYTF.

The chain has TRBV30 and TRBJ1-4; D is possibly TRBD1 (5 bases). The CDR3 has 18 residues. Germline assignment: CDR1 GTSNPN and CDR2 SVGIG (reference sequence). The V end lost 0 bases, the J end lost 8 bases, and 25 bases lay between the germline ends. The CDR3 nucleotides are TGTGCCTGGAGTGTACCCCGTCCGGGGCAGACCGCTCGGGAAAAACTGTTTTTT. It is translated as CAWSVPRPGQTAREKLFF.

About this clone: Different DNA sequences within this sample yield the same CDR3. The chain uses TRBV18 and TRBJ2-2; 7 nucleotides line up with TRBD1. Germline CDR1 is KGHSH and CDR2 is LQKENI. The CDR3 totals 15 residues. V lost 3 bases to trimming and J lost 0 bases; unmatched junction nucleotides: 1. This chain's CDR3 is CASSPGQTNTGELFF. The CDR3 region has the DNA TGTGCCAGCTCACCGGGACAGACGAACACCGGGGAGCTGTTTTTT. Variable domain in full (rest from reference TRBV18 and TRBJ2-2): NAGVMQNPRHLVRRRGQEARLRCSPMKGHSHVYWYRQLPEEGLKFMVYLQKENIIDESGMPKERFSAEFPKEGPSILRIQQVVRGDSAAYFCASSPGQTNTGELFFGEGSRLTVL.

The CDR3 loop is CASSEGGSSNEQFF. Written as DNA, the CDR3 is TGTGCCAGCAGTGAGGGCGGGAGTTCCAATGAGCAGTTCTTC. The rearrangement uses TRBV6-4 and TRBJ2-1; 7 bases line up with TRBD2. This CDR3 has 14 residues. V gave up 3 bases and J gave up 6 bases; unmatched junction bases: 5. Germline V lookup: CDR1 MRHNA, CDR2 SNTAGT.

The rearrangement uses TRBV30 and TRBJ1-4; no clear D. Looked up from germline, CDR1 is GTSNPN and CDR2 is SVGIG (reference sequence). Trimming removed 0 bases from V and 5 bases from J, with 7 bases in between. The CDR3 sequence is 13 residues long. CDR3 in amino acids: CAWSVRLNEKLFF. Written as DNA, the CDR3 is TGTGCCTGGAGTGTACGGTTAAATGAAAAACTGTTTTTT.

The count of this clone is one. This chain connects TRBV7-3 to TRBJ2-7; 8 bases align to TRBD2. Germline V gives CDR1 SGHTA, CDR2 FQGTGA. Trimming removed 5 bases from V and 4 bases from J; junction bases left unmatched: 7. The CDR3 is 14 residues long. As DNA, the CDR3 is TGTGCCAGCAGCGTCTCGGGGGGGCAGTACGAGCAGTACTTC. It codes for CASSVSGGQYEQYF.

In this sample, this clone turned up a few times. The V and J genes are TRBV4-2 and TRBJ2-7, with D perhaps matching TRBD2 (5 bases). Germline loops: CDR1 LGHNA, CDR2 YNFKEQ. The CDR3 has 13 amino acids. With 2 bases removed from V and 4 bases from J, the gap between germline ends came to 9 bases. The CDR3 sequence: CASSQSDSYEQYF. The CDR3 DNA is TGTGCCAGCAGCCAATCGGACTCGTACGAGCAGTACTTC.

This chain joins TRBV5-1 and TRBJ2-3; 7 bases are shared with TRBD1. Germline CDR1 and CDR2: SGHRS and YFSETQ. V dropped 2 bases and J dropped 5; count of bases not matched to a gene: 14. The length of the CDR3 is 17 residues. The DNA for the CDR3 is TGCGCCAGCAGCTTAACAGGGGATTCCCGCCAGGTAGATACGCAGTATTTT. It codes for CASSLTGDSRQVDTQYF.

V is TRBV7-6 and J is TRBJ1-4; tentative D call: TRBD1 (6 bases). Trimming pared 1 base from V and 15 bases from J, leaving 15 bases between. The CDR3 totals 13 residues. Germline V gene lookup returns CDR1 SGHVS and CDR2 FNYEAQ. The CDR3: CASSLVGAGQMFF. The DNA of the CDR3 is TGTGCCAGCAGCTTAGTCGGCGCGGGACAAATGTTTTTT.

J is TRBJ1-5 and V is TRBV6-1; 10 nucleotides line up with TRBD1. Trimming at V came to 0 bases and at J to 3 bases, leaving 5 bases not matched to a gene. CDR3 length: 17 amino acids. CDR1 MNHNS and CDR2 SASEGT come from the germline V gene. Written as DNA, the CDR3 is TGTGCCAGCAGTGAAGCCGGGACAGGGGCGCCCAATCAGCCCCAGCATTTT. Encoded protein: CASSEAGTGAPNQPQHF.

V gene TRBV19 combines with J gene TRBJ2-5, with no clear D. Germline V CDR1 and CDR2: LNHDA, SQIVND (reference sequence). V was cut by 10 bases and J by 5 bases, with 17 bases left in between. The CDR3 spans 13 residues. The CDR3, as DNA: TGTGCCACCTCCACGACCCCCCCGGAGACCCAGTACTTC. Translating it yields CATSTTPPETQYF.

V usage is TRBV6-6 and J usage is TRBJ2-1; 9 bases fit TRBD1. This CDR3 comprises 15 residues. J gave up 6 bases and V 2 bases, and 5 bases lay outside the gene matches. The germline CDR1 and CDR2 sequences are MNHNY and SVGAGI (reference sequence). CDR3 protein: CASSYQDRGGNEQFF. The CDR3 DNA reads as TGTGCCAGCAGTTACCAGGACAGGGGCGGCAATGAGCAGTTCTTC.

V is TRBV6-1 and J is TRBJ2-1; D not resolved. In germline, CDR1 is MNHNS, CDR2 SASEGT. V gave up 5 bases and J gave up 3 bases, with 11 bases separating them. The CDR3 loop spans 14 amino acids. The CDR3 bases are TGTGCCAGCAGTTCATCAGCGCGCTACAATGAGCAGTTCTTC. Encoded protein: CASSSSARYNEQFF.